Below, 23 T cell receptor beta chains from the same sample are listed, as sequenced in a study of OX40 agonist ivuxolimab in advanced cancers. TCRdb's table, derived via immunoSEQ multiplex PCR, lists solely in-frame clones and lacks some. The repertoire holds approximately 58,000 clones, with around nine tenths as singletons. The sample consisted of CD4+ or CD8+ T cells sorted from blood, taken in a trial of the OX40 agonist ivuxolimab. The origin of the receptors is an adult with an advanced solid tumor such as melanoma, head and neck, liver or kidney cancer.

The CDR3 region has the DNA TGTGCCAGCAGTTTCGGGACCAGCTCCTACAATGAGCAGTTCTTC. Its translation is CASSFGTSSYNEQFF. The chain combines TRBV28 with TRBJ2-1; either TRBD1 or TRBD2 may fit D (5 bases each). The germline V gene has CDR1 MDHEN and CDR2 SYDVKM. Between the trimmed V and J ends, which lost 3 bases and 0 bases, there was a span of 9 bases. CDR3 length equals 15 residues.

The chain couples TRBV29-1 to TRBJ2-5; the D is unclear. This CDR3 has 14 amino acids. Trimming pared 0 bases from V and 0 bases from J, leaving 8 bases between. Germline V gene data show CDR1 as SQVTM and CDR2 as ANQGSEA. The CDR3 here is CSVEDQTYQETQYF. In nucleotides, the CDR3 is TGCAGCGTTGAAGATCAGACGTACCAAGAGACCCAGTACTTC.

J is TRBJ2-1 and V is TRBV4-1; 8 nucleotides line up with TRBD2. J was trimmed by 0 bases and V by 3 bases; bases with no gene match: 10. Germline values: CDR1 MGHRA, CDR2 YSYEKL. The CDR3 is 18 residues long. CDR3 amino acids: CASSQQVSGSYSYNEQFF. In DNA form, the CDR3 reads TGCGCCAGCAGCCAGCAGGTGAGCGGGAGTTACTCCTACAATGAGCAGTTCTTC.

The V and J genes are TRBV2 and TRBJ2-7; 8 nucleotides line up with TRBD1. V gave up 6 bases and J gave up 4 bases; unmatched junction bases: 8. This CDR3 contains 14 residues. Germline loops: CDR1 SNHLY, CDR2 FYNNEI. The CDR3 region has the DNA TGTGCCAGCAGGACAGGGGCTGTTTGGTACGAGCAGTACTTC. Translated: CASRTGAVWYEQYF.

This clone has only one observation. The V call is TRBV9, the J call TRBJ2-2; 10 nucleotides line up with TRBD2. The V segment lost 4 bases and the J segment 5 bases; nucleotides outside the gene matches: 8. The CDR3 spans 16 residues. CDR1 SGDLS and CDR2 YYNGEE come from the germline V gene. The CDR3 nucleotides are TGTGCCAGCAGCCCTGCGAGCGGGAGGGTGACCGGGGAGCTGTTTTTT. Residues: CASSPASGRVTGELFF.

The chain recombines TRBV15 with TRBJ1-4; D is possibly TRBD1 (6 bases). Germline V gene data show CDR1 as LNHNV and CDR2 as YYDKDF (reference sequence). Trimming took 0 bases from V and 8 from J, leaving 16 bases between them. This CDR3 comprises 16 residues. CDR3 residues: CATSRDGGGVREKLFF. The CDR3 coding sequence is TGTGCCACCAGCAGAGATGGGGGCGGGGTACGGGAAAAACTGTTTTTT.

This clone was found once. V gene TRBV5-6 combines with J gene TRBJ2-7; D gene unclear. Germline CDR1 SGHDT, CDR2 YYEEEE. Trimming removed 0 bases from V and 6 bases from J, with 13 bases in between. The CDR3 loop spans 14 amino acids. The CDR3 nucleotides read TGTGCCAGCAGCTTGGGTGCAGGAACTCGCGAGCAGTACTTC. It specifies CASSLGAGTREQYF.

This chain links TRBV6-1 with TRBJ2-5; a possible D gene is TRBD2 (7 bases). The CDR3 spans 14 residues. Deletions cut 6 bases from V and 5 bases from J, with 16 bases between. Germline CDR1 is MNHNS and CDR2 is SASEGT. CDR3 nucleotide sequence: TGTGCCAGCAGCAAAGGGGGGGTGGAGGAGACCCAGTACTTC. It encodes CASSKGGVEETQYF.

The V and J genes are TRBV10-3 and TRBJ2-2, with 11 bases identical to TRBD2. The trim removed 4 bases at V and 4 bases at J, leaving 11 bases unmatched. CDR1 and CDR2 from the germline V gene are ENHRY and SYGVKD. The CDR3 contains 18 residues. The chain's CDR3 is CAISGSFSGRVTTGELFF. The CDR3 DNA is TGTGCCATCAGTGGGTCCTTTAGCGGGAGGGTCACCACCGGGGAGCTGTTTTTT.

DNA of the CDR3: TGCGCCAGCAGCTTGTTGGTGGGCGGGGAGACCCAGTACTTC. Amino acid sequence: CASSLLVGGETQYF. The chain employs TRBV5-1 and TRBJ2-5; TRBD2 might be the D (5 bases). The CDR3 has 14 residues. CDR1 and CDR2 (germline): SGHRS, YFSETQ. Trimming removed 1 base from V and 5 bases from J, with 12 bases in between.

The CDR3, as DNA: TGTGCCAGCAGCCAAGGTCGGAGCTCTGGAAACACCATATATTTT. Its protein is CASSQGRSSGNTIYF. The rearrangement links TRBV4-2 to TRBJ1-3; D gene ambiguous. Trimming stripped 1 base from V and 0 bases from J, with 7 bases between. The CDR3 has 15 residues. CDR1 and CDR2 from the germline V gene are LGHNA and YNFKEQ.

CDR3 sequence: CASSFPGQGAQYF. In DNA, the CDR3 is TGTGCCAGCAGTTTCCCCGGACAGGGGGCTCAGTACTTC. The rearrangement uses TRBV28 and TRBJ2-7; TRBD1 matches 11 bases. Germline V gene lookup returns CDR1 MDHEN and CDR2 SYDVKM. The trim removed 3 bases at V and 10 bases at J, leaving 5 bases unmatched. The CDR3 spans 13 residues.

This chain uses TRBV6-1 with TRBJ2-5; D remains ambiguous. The CDR3 has 13 amino acids. The V end was cut by 4 bases, the J end by 1 base, with 7 bases between. CDR1 and CDR2 (germline): MNHNS, SASEGT. In nucleotides, the CDR3 is TGTGCCAGCAGTGGGACGTCCCAAGAGACCCAGTACTTC. Translation: CASSGTSQETQYF.

This clone appeared a few times. J is TRBJ1-5 and V is TRBV28; D might be TRBD1 (6 bases). From germline, CDR1 is MDHEN and CDR2 SYDVKM. The ends were cut back, 8 bases at V and 6 bases at J, with 20 bases in the middle. The CDR3 is 15 amino acids. CDR3 protein: CASVSASQGSQPQHF. The CDR3 coding sequence is TGTGCCAGCGTGTCCGCCTCACAGGGTAGTCAGCCCCAGCATTTT. The full variable domain, completed using reference TRBV28 and TRBJ1-5, is DVKVTQSSRYLVKRTGEKVFLECVQDMDHENMFWYRQDPGLGLRLIYFSYDVKMKEKGDIPEGYSVSREKKERFSLILESASTNQTSMYLCASVSASQGSQPQHFGDGTRLSIL.

V gene TRBV10-1 combines with J gene TRBJ2-3, with no clear D. With 9 bases removed from V and 4 bases from J, the gap between germline ends came to 5 bases. This CDR3 spans 10 amino acids. Germline CDR1 is WNHNN and CDR2 is SYGVQD (reference sequence). The CDR3 DNA is TGCGCCAGAAACCCAGATACGCAGTATTTT. This encodes CARNPDTQYF.

Comments on this clone: The junction shows a germline mismatch at one end, possibly a read error. The V and J genes are TRBV29-1 and TRBJ2-7; 8 bases line up with TRBD2. Germline assignment: CDR1 SQVTM and CDR2 ANQGSEA. The CDR3 sequence is 15 residues long. Written as DNA, the CDR3 is TGCAGCGTCTGCGGGACTAGAATTATCTGCAACCACGAAAACTTC. Translation gives CSVCGTRIICNHENF.

Only a few counts were recorded for this clone. The chain uses TRBV10-2 and TRBJ2-4, with D tentatively TRBD1 or TRBD2 (6 bases each). CDR1 WSHSY and CDR2 SAAADI come from the germline V gene. V was cut by 6 bases and J by 5 bases, with 17 bases left in between. The CDR3 loop spans 15 amino acids. CDR3 coding DNA: TGCGCCAGCAGGGTGGGGGGCGCGAAGGAAAACATTCAGTACTTC. Its protein product is CASRVGGAKENIQYF.

A single count supports this clone. The J gene is TRBJ2-5, the V gene TRBV5-4; 12 bases fit TRBD2. The CDR3 loop spans 14 amino acids. With 4 bases clipped from V and 4 bases from J, the junction kept 2 bases outside the gene matches. Germline values: CDR1 SGHNT, CDR2 YYREEE (reference sequence). CDR3: CASSVGLAGETQYF. Here the CDR3 DNA reads TGTGCCAGCAGCGTGGGACTAGCGGGAGAGACCCAGTACTTC.

J is TRBJ2-7 and V is TRBV28; D is undetermined. CDR1 MDHEN and CDR2 SYDVKM come from the germline V gene. V gave up 6 bases and J gave up 6 bases, with 9 bases separating them. This CDR3 has 11 amino acids. The CDR3 nucleotides are TGTGCCAGCAGAACCTTGGGCGAGCAGTACTTC. Translating it yields CASRTLGEQYF. The variable domain in full, completed from reference TRBV28 and TRBJ2-7, reads DVKVTQSSRYLVKRTGEKVFLECVQDMDHENMFWYRQDPGLGLRLIYFSYDVKMKEKGDIPEGYSVSREKKERFSLILESASTNQTSMYLCASRTLGEQYFGPGTRLTVT.

The V gene is TRBV29-1, the J gene TRBJ1-1; D remains unclear. The ends were cut back, 6 bases at V and 4 bases at J, with 21 bases in the middle. Per the germline V gene, CDR1 is SQVTM and CDR2 is ANQGSEA. This CDR3 spans 15 amino acids. CDR3 residues: CSVAWVQQTVTEAFF. Here the CDR3 DNA reads TGCAGCGTGGCATGGGTGCAACAGACGGTCACTGAAGCTTTCTTT.

The chain carries TRBV29-1 and TRBJ2-5; D ambiguous. Germline V CDR1 and CDR2: SQVTM, ANQGSEA. V shed 4 bases and J shed 1 base, with 7 bases lying between them. The CDR3 totals 12 residues. The CDR3: CSVVSTQETQYF. As DNA, the CDR3 is TGCAGCGTTGTGTCTACCCAAGAGACCCAGTACTTC.

The V call is TRBV15, the J call TRBJ1-5, with 9 positions matching TRBD1. The germline V gene has CDR1 LNHNV and CDR2 YYDKDF (reference sequence). After removal of 7 bases from V and 1 base from J, the junction contained 2 bases not matched to a gene. The CDR3 spans 14 residues. The CDR3 DNA sequence: TGTGCCACCAACAGGGGGCTGAGCAATCAGCCCCAGCATTTT. Its protein is CATNRGLSNQPQHF. Full variable domain (rest looked up from reference TRBV15 and TRBJ1-5): DAMVIQNPRYQVTQFGKPVTLSCSQTLNHNVMYWYQQKSSQAPKLLFHYYDKDFNNEADTPDNFQSRRPNTSFCFLDIRSPGLGDTAMYLCATNRGLSNQPQHFGDGTRLSIL.

This CDR3 is CSARRPSGRAYEQYF. The CDR3 DNA follows: TGCAGCGCCCGTAGACCTAGCGGGAGGGCCTACGAGCAGTACTTC. The V and J genes are TRBV29-1 and TRBJ2-7, with 12 nucleotides matching TRBD2. From germline, CDR1 is SQVTM and CDR2 ANQGSEA. Trimming cost V 7 bases and J 2 bases; bases outside gene matches: 9. The length of the CDR3 is 15 residues.